This T cell receptor (beta chain) stems from a study of lymphopenia after photon versus proton radiotherapy. General study findings and limits: Oligoclonal CD8+ Temra expansion after nadir drove photon patients' diversity drop. Photon-treated patients lost naive T cells and TCR diversity; proton-treated stayed stable.

Concerning this clone itself: Antigen unknown.

From germline, CDR1 is SGHNT and CDR2 YYREEE (reference sequence). V lost 3 bases and J lost 5; bases outside the gene matches: 15. The CDR3 consists of 17 residues. Profiled with immunoSEQ multiplex PCR; TCRdb holds only in-frame clones, not every one. The data show 50,000 to 60,000 clones, 92% seen once. Sequencing was performed on peripheral blood, taken from a patient treated with photon-based radiotherapy. This sequence joins TRBV5-4 and TRBJ2-7, with 9 positions matching TRBD2. The TCR comes from a woman aged 40-49 years with cholangiocarcinoma. In nucleotides, the CDR3 is TGTGCCAGCAGCTGGAGGCTCCCGAGCGGGGGGTATCACGAGCAGTACTTC. Its protein is CASSWRLPSGGYHEQYF. The whole variable domain, remainder taken from reference TRBV5-4 and TRBJ2-7, is ETGVTQSPTHLIKTRGQQVTLRCSSQSGHNTVSWYQQALGQGPQFIFQYYREEENGRGNFPPRFSGLQFPNYSSELNVNALELDDSALYLCASSWRLPSGGYHEQYFGPGTRLTVT.